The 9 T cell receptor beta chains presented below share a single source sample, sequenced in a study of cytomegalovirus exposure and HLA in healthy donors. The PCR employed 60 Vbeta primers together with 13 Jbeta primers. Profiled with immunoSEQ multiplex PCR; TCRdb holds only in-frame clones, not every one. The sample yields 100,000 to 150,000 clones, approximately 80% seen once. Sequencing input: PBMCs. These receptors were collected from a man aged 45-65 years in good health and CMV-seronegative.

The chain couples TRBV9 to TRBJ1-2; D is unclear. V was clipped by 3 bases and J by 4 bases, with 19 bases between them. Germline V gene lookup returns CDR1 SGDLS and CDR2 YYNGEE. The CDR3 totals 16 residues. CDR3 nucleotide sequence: TGTGCCAGCAGCGCAGATCCGGGAACCTCCATCTATGGCTACACCTTC. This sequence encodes CASSADPGTSIYGYTF.

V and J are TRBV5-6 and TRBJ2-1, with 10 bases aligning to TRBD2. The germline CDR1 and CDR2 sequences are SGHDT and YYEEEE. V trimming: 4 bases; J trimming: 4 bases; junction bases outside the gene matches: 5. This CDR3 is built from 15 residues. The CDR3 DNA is TGTGCCAGCAGCCGAGCGGGGGGGCAGTACAATGAGCAGTTCTTC. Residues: CASSRAGGQYNEQFF.

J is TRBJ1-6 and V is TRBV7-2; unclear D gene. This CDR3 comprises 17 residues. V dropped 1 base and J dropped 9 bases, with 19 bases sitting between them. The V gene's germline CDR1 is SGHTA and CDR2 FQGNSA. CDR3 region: CASSLGIVAGLSSPLHF. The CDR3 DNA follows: TGTGCCAGCAGCTTAGGAATTGTCGCGGGTCTTAGTTCACCCCTCCACTTT.

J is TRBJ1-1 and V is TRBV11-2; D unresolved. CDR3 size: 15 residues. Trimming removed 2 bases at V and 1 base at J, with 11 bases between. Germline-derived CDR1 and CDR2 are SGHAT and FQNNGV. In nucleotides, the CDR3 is TGTGCCAGCAGCTTATTGCCGGGAAAGAACACTGAAGCTTTCTTT. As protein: CASSLLPGKNTEAFF.

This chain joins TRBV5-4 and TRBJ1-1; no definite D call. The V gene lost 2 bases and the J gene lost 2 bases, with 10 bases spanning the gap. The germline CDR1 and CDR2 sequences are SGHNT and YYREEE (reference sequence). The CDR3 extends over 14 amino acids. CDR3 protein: CASSFAATNTEAFF. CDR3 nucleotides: TGTGCCAGCAGCTTCGCGGCTACTAACACTGAAGCTTTCTTT.

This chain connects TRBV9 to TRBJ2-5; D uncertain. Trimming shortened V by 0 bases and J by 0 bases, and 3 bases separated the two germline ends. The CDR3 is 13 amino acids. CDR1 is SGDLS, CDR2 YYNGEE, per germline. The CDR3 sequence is CASSVANQETQYF. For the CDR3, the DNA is TGTGCCAGCAGCGTAGCTAACCAAGAGACCCAGTACTTC.

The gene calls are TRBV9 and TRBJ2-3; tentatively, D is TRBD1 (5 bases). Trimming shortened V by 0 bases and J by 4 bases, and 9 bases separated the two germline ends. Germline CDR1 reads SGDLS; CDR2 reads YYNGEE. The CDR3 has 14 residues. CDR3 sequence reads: CASSVVGAPDTQYF. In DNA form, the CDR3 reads TGTGCCAGCAGCGTAGTAGGGGCCCCAGATACGCAGTATTTT.

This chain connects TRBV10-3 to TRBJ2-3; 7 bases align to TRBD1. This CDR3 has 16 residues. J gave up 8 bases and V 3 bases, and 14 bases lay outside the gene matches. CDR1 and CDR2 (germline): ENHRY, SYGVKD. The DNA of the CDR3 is TGTGCCATCAGTGACCGGGTAGCAGGGGGTGACGGTACGCAGTATTTT. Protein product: CAISDRVAGGDGTQYF.

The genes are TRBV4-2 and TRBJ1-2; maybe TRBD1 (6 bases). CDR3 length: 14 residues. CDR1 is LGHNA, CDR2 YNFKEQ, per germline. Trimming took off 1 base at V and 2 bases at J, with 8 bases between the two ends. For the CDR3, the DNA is TGTGCCAGCAGCCAAGCAGGACAGAACTATGGCTACACCTTC. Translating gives CASSQAGQNYGYTF.